Listed below are T cell receptor beta chains from one sample, sequenced in a study of T cell responses to AZD1222 COVID-19 vaccine. Profiled with immunoSEQ multiplex PCR; TCRdb holds only in-frame clones, not every one. The repertoire holds 200,000 to 250,000 clones, about 94% seen once, with around 1.7% in the top ten. The material was peripheral blood, obtained 28 days after the second dose of the MenACWY control vaccine. The receptors here all came from an adult who received the MenACWY meningococcal vaccine as a control. Each CDR3 is given with its conserved first and last residue. Each record gives: V gene, clone size, D gene, J gene, CDR3 DNA, CDR3 protein. The D gene is left open where the match is weak. Rows give clone size only sometimes, using once, few, many, or a class for an expanded clone.

TRBV2	once	TRBD1	TRBJ1-5	TGTGCCAGATCCGTGGGCAACGTGGGACAGGCGCGGCAGCCCCAGCATTTT	CARSVGNVGQARQPQHF
TRBV6-4	once	TRBD2	TRBJ2-2	TGTGCCAGCAGTCCTCTAGCGGGAGGGCCCGGGGAGCTGTTTTTT	CASSPLAGGPGELFF
TRBV6-5	-	TRBD1	TRBJ1-6	TGTGCCAGCAGTTACTCTACAGGGGGTCTGAATTCACCCCTCCACTTT	CASSYSTGGLNSPLHF
TRBV7-2	-	-	TRBJ1-2	TGTGCCAGCATCCTAGATTCGCTTCGGGGGAACTATGGCTACACCTTC	CASILDSLRGNYGYTF
TRBV2	-	-	TRBJ1-5	TGTGCCAGCAGTGGGGGGCAGCCCCAGCATTTT	CASSGGQPQHF
TRBV6-2/TRBV6-3	-	-	TRBJ2-1	TGTGCCAGCAGTTACTCGATCCTCCAGGGGCTATTGAACTACAATGAGCAGTTCTTC	CASSYSILQGLLNYNEQFF
TRBV12-3/TRBV12-4	-	-	TRBJ2-5	TGTGCCAGCAGTTTTACTAGGAAAGAGACCCAGTACTTC	CASSFTRKETQYF
TRBV4-2	-	-	TRBJ1-1	TGTGCCAGCAGCCAGCCCCAGAACACTGAAGCTTTCTTT	CASSQPQNTEAFF
TRBV7-8	-	-	TRBJ1-3	TGTGCCAGCAGCTTAGTAATCGGTGGCGGGAGTTTTGGAAACACCATATATTTT	CASSLVIGGGSFGNTIYF
TRBV27	-	-	TRBJ2-7	TGTGCCAGCAGTTTATCTAGTAGGGGCTACGAGCAGTACTTC	CASSLSSRGYEQYF
TRBV18	once	-	TRBJ1-1	TGTGCCAGCTCACCACCCGGACACCCGAACACTGAAGCTTTCTTT	CASSPPGHPNTEAFF
TRBV7-9	-	TRBD1	TRBJ1-1	TGTGCCAGCAGCTTAGCGGGAGGACAGGGAAGCACTGAAGCTTTCTTT	CASSLAGGQGSTEAFF
TRBV5-1	-	-	TRBJ2-7	TGCGCCAGCAGCGTGGGCGACTACACTACCTACGAGCAGTACTTC	CASSVGDYTTYEQYF
TRBV5-6	-	-	TRBJ1-2	TGTGCCAGCAGCTTGGATGGGGTTACCTATGGCTACACCTTC	CASSLDGVTYGYTF
TRBV4-3	-	TRBD2	TRBJ2-2	TGCGCCAGCAGCCAGGGTCGGGGGGTCACCGGGGAGCTGTTTTTT	CASSQGRGVTGELFF
TRBV9	-	-	TRBJ2-2	TGTGCCAGCAGCGTTTACACCGGGGAGCTGTTTTTT	CASSVYTGELFF
TRBV6-5	-	-	TRBJ1-2	TGTGCCAGCAGCACCCGGGAGGGGAACTATGGCTACACCTTC	CASSTREGNYGYTF
TRBV2	once	TRBD1	TRBJ1-3	TGTGCCAGCAGAGGGGGCCAGACGGGAAACACCATATATTTT	CASRGGQTGNTIYF
TRBV5-5	-	-	TRBJ2-1	TGTGCCAGCAGAGCTATCGGGAGTGACGGCAATGAGCAGTTCTTC	CASRAIGSDGNEQFF
TRBV27	-	TRBD1	TRBJ1-5	TGTGCCAGCAGGCGGGGGACAGGGGAACAGCCCCAGCATTTT	CASRRGTGEQPQHF
TRBV19	-	-	TRBJ1-4	TGTGCCAGTAGTATTGCATCGGGGGAAAAACTGTTTTTT	CASSIASGEKLFF
TRBV2	-	-	TRBJ1-1	TGTGCCAGCAGTGAAAGGGGGACTGAAGCTTTCTTT	CASSERGTEAFF
TRBV28	-	TRBD1	TRBJ1-2	TGTGCCAGCAGTTTGAGTGGGCAGGGGGCGGCTCGGGGCTACACCTTC	CASSLSGQGAARGYTF
TRBV7-9	-	-	TRBJ2-7	TGTGCCAGCAGCACGACACCCCTTATTGAAACCTACGAGCAGTACTTC	CASSTTPLIETYEQYF
TRBV4-1	-	TRBD1	TRBJ1-5	TGCGCCAGCAGCCATGACAGGGGGCTCAGTCAGCCCCAGCATTTT	CASSHDRGLSQPQHF
TRBV6-5	once	TRBD2	TRBJ2-7	TGTGCCAGCAGTATGGGACTAGCAAAGACCTACGAGCAGTACTTC	CASSMGLAKTYEQYF
TRBV5-5	-	-	TRBJ1-2	TGTGCCAGCAGCCCGGATTTCGGCGGCTACACCTTC	CASSPDFGGYTF
TRBV2	-	-	TRBJ1-2	TGTGCCAGCAGTGTCGAGGACAGAGCTAACTATGGCTACACCTTC	CASSVEDRANYGYTF
TRBV7-8	-	-	TRBJ1-4	TGTGCCAGCAGTCCAAACTGGGAAGAAAAACTGTTTTTT	CASSPNWEEKLFF
TRBV7-9	-	TRBD1	TRBJ1-2	TGTGCCAGCAGCGATGCTGGGCAGGGGGAAGGGGGCTACACCTTC	CASSDAGQGEGGYTF
TRBV28	-	TRBD1	TRBJ1-5	TGTGCCAGCAGCCCTTTCCTCGCCGGGGAAGGGGGCGAAGTTGGCAATCAGCCCCAGCATTTT	CASSPFLAGEGGEVGNQPQHF
TRBV4-1	-	TRBD1	TRBJ2-7	TGCGCCAGCAGCCCGACAGGGTACGAGCAGTACTTC	CASSPTGYEQYF
TRBV5-1	-	-	TRBJ2-5	TGCGCCAGCAGCTTGGGTCCCGGGTATAAGACCCAGTACTTC	CASSLGPGYKTQYF
TRBV5-1	once	-	TRBJ1-3	TGCGCCAGCTCATTATTATCTGGAAACACCATATATTTT	CASSLLSGNTIYF
TRBV5-1	-	-	TRBJ1-2	TGCGCCAGCAGCTCCGGGGGAGCACTCTATGGCTACACCTTC	CASSSGGALYGYTF
TRBV7-3	-	TRBD2	TRBJ2-1	TGTGCCAGCAGCTCCGGGACTAGCGGGTACAATGAGCAGTTCTTC	CASSSGTSGYNEQFF
TRBV6-5	-	-	TRBJ1-3	TGTGCCAGCAGTTACTCGTGGGGCGTCGGAAACACCATATATTTT	CASSYSWGVGNTIYF
TRBV27	-	-	TRBJ1-1	TGTGCCAGCAGCCGACGGGGCATGAACACTGAAGCTTTCTTT	CASSRRGMNTEAFF
TRBV5-5	once	TRBD1	TRBJ1-5	TGTGCCAGCAGCCCGGGACAGGGGTATAGCAATCAGCCCCAGCATTTT	CASSPGQGYSNQPQHF
TRBV28	-	TRBD1	TRBJ1-4	TGTGCCAGCAGTCCCAGACAGGGTCATCGGGAAAAACTGTTTTTT	CASSPRQGHREKLFF
TRBV3-1/TRBV3-2	-	-	TRBJ2-1	TGTGCCAGCAGCCAAGGGGATAGGGGCAATGAGCAGTTCTTC	CASSQGDRGNEQFF
TRBV19	-	-	TRBJ1-5	TGTGCCAGTAGTATAGGGTCCTATAGCAATCAGCCCCAGCATTTT	CASSIGSYSNQPQHF
TRBV7-2	-	-	TRBJ1-2	TGTGCCAGCAGCTTTCCAGGGTCTAACTATGGCTACACCTTC	CASSFPGSNYGYTF
TRBV28	-	TRBD1	TRBJ2-7	TGTGCCAGCAGTTTAACAGGGGGCGCCTACGAGCAGTACTTC	CASSLTGGAYEQYF
TRBV28	-	-	TRBJ1-1	TGTGCCAGCAGTAAAAGACAGCTGACTGAAGCTTTCTTT	CASSKRQLTEAFF
TRBV3-1/TRBV3-2	-	TRBD2	TRBJ2-7	TGTGCCAGCAGCCCTGCATCGCTAGCGGGAGGCGAGCAGTACTTC	CASSPASLAGGEQYF
TRBV18	-	-	TRBJ2-4	TGTGCCAGCTCACCACCCGACAGAGCCAAAAACATTCAGTACTTC	CASSPPDRAKNIQYF
TRBV28	-	TRBD1	TRBJ1-2	TGTGCCAGCAGTAAAGACAGGGGGCCTTGGTATGGCTACACCTTC	CASSKDRGPWYGYTF